This T cell receptor (beta chain) was captured in a study of cytomegalovirus exposure and HLA in healthy donors. The PCR employed 60 Vbeta primers together with 13 Jbeta primers. TCRdb keeps only in-frame clones here, not all; method: immunoSEQ multiplex PCR. Seen here are about 200,000 clones, roughly 85% observed once, and the top ten hold about 2.3%. In germline, CDR1 is SQVTM, CDR2 ANQGSEA. After removal of 6 bases from V and 2 bases from J, the junction contained 7 bases not matched to a gene. This CDR3 has 14 residues. The sequence derives from a woman aged 45-59 years in good health and CMV-seronegative. The chain uses TRBV29-1 and TRBJ2-7, with 10 nucleotides matching TRBD2. Sequenced material: PBMCs. CDR3 residues: CSVYGTSETYEQYF. CDR3 coding DNA: TGCAGCGTCTACGGGACTAGCGAGACCTACGAGCAGTACTTC.